The TCR beta chain under discussion was sequenced for a study of breast tumors, draining lymph nodes, adjacent tissues. TCRdb used MiXCR to reprocess the multiplex PCR reads, holding one entry per CDR3 protein. The sample gives around 300,000 distinct CDR3 sequences, about 30% of which show up once; about 1.2% is in the top ten. The lymph nodes were axillary draining lymph nodes from breast cancer patients. Study-level results: Tumor T cell lymph node origin was a supported hypothesis, not proven.

This clonotype was recorded many times. The antigen remains unidentified. This TCR derives from a female donor with breast cancer. Some clones in this sample may be carry-over from other donors' samples. The sequencing sample was made of axillary lymph node tissue.

The DNA of the CDR3 is TGTGCCAGCAGTCCGGTGGCAGGGCTTAATGAAAAACTGTTTTTT. It is translated as CASSPVAGLNEKLFF. This chain connects TRBV9 to TRBJ1-4; a possible D gene is TRBD1 (5 bases). Germline CDR1 is SGDLS and CDR2 is YYNGEE. The CDR3 loop spans 15 amino acids. Trimming removed 5 bases from V and 4 bases from J, with 15 bases in between.